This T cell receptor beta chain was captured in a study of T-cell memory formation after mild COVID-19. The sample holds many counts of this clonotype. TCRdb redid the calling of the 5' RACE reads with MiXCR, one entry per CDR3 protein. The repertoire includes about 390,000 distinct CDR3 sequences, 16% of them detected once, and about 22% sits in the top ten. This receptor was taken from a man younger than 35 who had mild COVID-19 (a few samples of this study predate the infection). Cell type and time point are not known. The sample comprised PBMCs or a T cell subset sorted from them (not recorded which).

This chain's CDR3 is CASDRGSNTGELFF. The CDR3 DNA reads TGTGCCTCGGACAGGGGAAGTAACACCGGGGAGCTGTTTTTT. The chain is built from TRBV15 and TRBJ2-2, with TRBD1 identical over 9 bases. This CDR3 is 14 amino acids long. V lost 11 bases and J lost 2; bases outside the gene matches: 6. Germline V CDR1 and CDR2: LNHNV, YYDKDF (reference sequence).